The clone carrying this TCR beta chain was picked up one time. The antigen remains undetermined. These data come from a study of lymphopenia after photon versus proton radiotherapy. Clones were read by immunoSEQ multiplex PCR, and TCRdb kept only the in-frame ones, dropping some. This sample has 30,000 or so clones, with about 87% found just once. Study-wide results and limits: Proton therapy kept repertoires fairly stable, unlike photons, which gained effector/memory cells. A bigger post-nadir fall in TCR diversity correlated inversely with survival time in deceased patients. Post-nadir diversity loss with photons came from oligoclonal expansion, particularly CD8+ Temra cells.

This receptor was obtained from a woman aged 60-75 years with cholangiocarcinoma. Some clones in this sample may be carry-over from other donors' samples. Sequenced here: peripheral blood, sampled from a patient treated with proton-based radiotherapy.

Here the CDR3 reads CASSQVYAGNTIYF. The CDR3 DNA is TGTGCCAGCAGCCAAGTTTACGCTGGAAACACCATATATTTT. The rearrangement joins TRBV14 to TRBJ1-3; no firm D call. Germline values: CDR1 SGHDN, CDR2 FVKESK. V was pared by 1 base and J by 2 bases, with 6 bases between. The CDR3 extends over 14 amino acids.